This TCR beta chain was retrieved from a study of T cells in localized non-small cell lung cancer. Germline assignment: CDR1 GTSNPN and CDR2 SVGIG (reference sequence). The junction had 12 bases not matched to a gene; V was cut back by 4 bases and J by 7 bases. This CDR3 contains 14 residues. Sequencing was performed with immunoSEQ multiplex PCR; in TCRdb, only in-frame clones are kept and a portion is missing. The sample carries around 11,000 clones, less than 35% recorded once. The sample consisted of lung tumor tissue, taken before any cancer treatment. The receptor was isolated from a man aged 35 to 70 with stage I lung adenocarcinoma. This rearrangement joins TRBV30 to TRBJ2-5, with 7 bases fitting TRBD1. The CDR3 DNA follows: TGTGCCTGGAAGGCAATGACAGGGCGCGGGACCCAGTACTTC. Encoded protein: CAWKAMTGRGTQYF.